At least ten counts were recorded for the clone carrying this T cell receptor (beta chain). Its antigen is undetermined. It was by 5'RACE with 10-nucleotide random UMIs that the cDNA was made. From 15-18 subjects, over 160 million TCR-beta sequences were obtained in each sequencing run. Using its own MiXCR run on the 5' RACE reads, TCRdb lists one record per CDR3 protein. In the table there are under 60,000 distinct CDR3 sequences, around 16% of which are singletons. The data belong to a study of neurological immune-mediated disorders. Study-level points and caveats: Patients with HTLV-1-associated myelopathy had the highest level of TCR clonal expansion, whereas patients with multiple sclerosis had the lowest level, falling beneath the level found in healthy controls.

V lost 3 bases to trimming and J lost 4 bases, with 4 bases between them. The CDR3 consists of 12 residues. Germline V gene sequence: CDR1 SGHRS, CDR2 YFSETQ. Sequenced sample: PBMCs. The clonotype originates from a man in his sixties in good health. This rearrangement joins TRBV5-1 to TRBJ1-4; D unresolved. The CDR3 region has the DNA TGCGCCAGCAGCTGGGATAATGAAAAACTGTTTTTT. Protein: CASSWDNEKLFF.